What follows are 25 T cell receptor beta chains derived from one specimen sequenced in a study of shared clonotypes between healthy human individuals. Assay: immunoSEQ multiplex PCR; the TCRdb copy retains only in-frame clones and omits some. The sample shows about 670,000 clones, less than 80% of them seen only once. Sequenced input: memory CD4+ T cells sorted from blood. Subset: CD45RA-negative fraction. The receptors shown here come from a woman in her twenties or thirties in good health.

The V call is TRBV5-1, the J call TRBJ2-5, with no clear D. The V and J ends lost 0 bases and 2 bases respectively, with 11 bases between them. The CDR3 is 15 residues long. The germline V gene has CDR1 SGHRS and CDR2 YFSETQ. Here the CDR3 reads CASSLESRVQETQYF. The CDR3 DNA sequence: TGCGCCAGCAGCTTGGAATCGAGAGTACAAGAGACCCAGTACTTC.

V is TRBV6-1 and J is TRBJ2-6; D is undetermined. This CDR3 contains 15 residues. Germline V gives CDR1 MNHNS, CDR2 SASEGT. The V end lost 7 bases, the J end lost 0 bases, and 10 bases lay between the germline ends. Written as DNA, the CDR3 is TGTGCCAGCATCTCCCATGCCTCTGGGGCCAACGTCCTGACTTTC. It encodes CASISHASGANVLTF.

This clone has more than one count but fewer than ten. This chain connects TRBV18 to TRBJ2-7, with TRBD1 matching 7 bases. V gave up 6 bases and J gave up 4 bases; unmatched junction bases: 6. The CDR3 has 13 residues. Per germline, CDR1 KGHSH and CDR2 LQKENI. Here the CDR3 reads CASSRTGIYEQYF. The CDR3 DNA reads as TGTGCCAGCTCTAGGACAGGTATATACGAGCAGTACTTC. Full variable domain (rest looked up from reference TRBV18 and TRBJ2-7): NAGVMQNPRHLVRRRGQEARLRCSPMKGHSHVYWYRQLPEEGLKFMVYLQKENIIDESGMPKERFSAEFPKEGPSILRIQQVVRGDSAAYFCASSRTGIYEQYFGPGTRLTVT.

Here the CDR3 reads CASSEFPEPPPYEQYF. The CDR3 region has the DNA TGTGCCAGCAGTGAATTTCCGGAGCCACCGCCGTACGAGCAGTACTTC. The chain carries TRBV6-1 and TRBJ2-7; D is uncertain. Trimming cost V 2 bases and J 4 bases, with 18 bases left between them. CDR1 and CDR2 from the germline V gene are MNHNS and SASEGT. The CDR3 length is 16 residues.

The V and J genes are TRBV2 and TRBJ1-5, with D maybe TRBD1 (5 bases). CDR1 and CDR2 from the germline V gene are SNHLY and FYNNEI. Trimming cost V 5 bases and J 2 bases, with 22 bases left between them. The CDR3 runs to 18 residues. The CDR3 DNA reads as TGTGCCAGCAGTAGGACCTCGTACGGGGCCGATGGCAATCAGCCCCAGCATTTT. Translation: CASSRTSYGADGNQPQHF.

This clone was seen just once. The sample holds other DNA sequences that translate to the same CDR3. This sequence joins TRBV11-3 and TRBJ2-1; unclear D gene. Germline CDR1 SGHNT, CDR2 YENEEA. The CDR3 length is 11 residues. The germline V and J ends were trimmed by 1 base and 6 bases, with 1 base remaining between them. CDR3 DNA: TGTGCCAGCAGCTTAGGCAATGAGCAGTTCTTC. Translated, it gives CASSLGNEQFF.

This clone was detected only a few times. The chain is built from TRBV9 and TRBJ2-3; 10 positions match TRBD2. The CDR3 contains 16 residues. Unmatched junction bases numbered 4, after V lost 3 bases and J lost 0 bases. Looked up from germline, CDR1 is SGDLS and CDR2 is YYNGEE. The CDR3 DNA is TGTGCCAGCAGCGCGACGACTAGCGGGAGCACAGATACGCAGTATTTT. Translating it yields CASSATTSGSTDTQYF.

This sequence joins TRBV5-6 and TRBJ2-7; 7 positions match TRBD1. Germline assignment: CDR1 SGHDT and CDR2 YYEEEE. The V gene end was trimmed by 5 bases and the J gene end by 2 bases; junction bases not matched to a gene: 7. The CDR3 loop spans 14 amino acids. The DNA for the CDR3 is TGTGCCAGCAGTCTACAGGGGCCTCCCTACGAGCAGTACTTC. The encoded protein is CASSLQGPPYEQYF.

This clone was counted once. This rearrangement joins TRBV7-2 to TRBJ2-7; TRBD1 matches 9 bases. Looked up from germline, CDR1 is SGHTA and CDR2 is FQGNSA. V dropped 2 bases and J dropped 7; count of bases not matched to a gene: 3. The CDR3 is made up of 13 amino acids. The DNA for the CDR3 is TGTGCCAGCAGCTTAACCGGACAGGGGGAGCAGTACTTC. This sequence encodes CASSLTGQGEQYF.

Only a few counts were recorded for this clone. The V and J genes are TRBV6-1 and TRBJ1-5; TRBD1 agrees at 9 bases. This CDR3 spans 16 amino acids. The V gene end was trimmed by 3 bases and the J gene end by 1 base; junction bases not matched to a gene: 4. Per the germline V gene, CDR1 is MNHNS and CDR2 is SASEGT. The CDR3 region is CASSDLGTGSNQPQHF. CDR3 nucleotide sequence: TGTGCCAGCAGTGACCTGGGGACAGGGAGCAATCAGCCCCAGCATTTT.

This clone was counted between two and nine times. The rearrangement joins TRBV6-1 to TRBJ2-7, with 8 bases fitting TRBD2. V gave up 1 base and J gave up 0 bases; unmatched junction bases: 11. Germline lookup yields CDR1 MNHNS and CDR2 SASEGT. This CDR3 is built from 18 residues. CDR3 bases: TGTGCCAGCAGTGAAGAAACTACGCTAGCGGGTGACTCCTACGAGCAGTACTTC. Protein product: CASSEETTLAGDSYEQYF.

The V gene is TRBV28, the J gene TRBJ2-7; D gene ambiguous. V was clipped by 7 bases and J by 7 bases, with 14 bases between them. Germline loops: CDR1 MDHEN, CDR2 SYDVKM. The CDR3 consists of 12 residues. The CDR3 spells CASTRHLGEQYF. CDR3 bases: TGTGCCAGCACTCGGCACCTAGGGGAGCAGTACTTC.

The rearrangement links TRBV2 to TRBJ2-1; D is possibly TRBD1 (6 bases). CDR1 SNHLY and CDR2 FYNNEI come from the germline V gene. The CDR3 is 15 residues long. V was pared by 3 bases and J by 8 bases, with 17 bases between. DNA for the CDR3: TGTGCCAGCAGTGACACCAGCCTAGGGGGTTATGAGCAGTTCTTC. Translated, it gives CASSDTSLGGYEQFF. Combining the CDR3 with reference TRBV2 and TRBJ2-1 gives the whole variable domain EPEVTQTPSHQVTQMGQEVILRCVPISNHLYFYWYRQILGQKVEFLVSFYNNEISEKSEIFDDQFSVERPDGSNFTLKIRSTKLEDSAMYFCASSDTSLGGYEQFFGPGTRLTVL.

The rearrangement uses TRBV2 and TRBJ1-4; D is ambiguous. CDR3 length: 16 amino acids. Per germline, CDR1 SNHLY and CDR2 FYNNEI. V lost 0 bases and J 6 bases, leaving 14 bases between the germline ends. The CDR3 DNA follows: TGTGCCAGCAGTGAAGCGAGCCCCGTGTCAGATGAAAAACTGTTTTTT. It codes for CASSEASPVSDEKLFF.

This chain uses TRBV15 with TRBJ1-1; D remains ambiguous. V was cut by 1 base and J by 11 bases, with 17 bases left in between. CDR1 and CDR2 (germline): LNHNV, YYDKDF (reference sequence). The CDR3 is 14 residues long. The CDR3 is CATSRVSGNVEAFF. The CDR3 DNA reads as TGTGCCACCAGCAGAGTTTCAGGTAATGTGGAGGCTTTCTTT.

CDR3: CASNPGGSHYEQYF. The CDR3 DNA reads TGTGCCTCTAACCCGGGGGGGTCACACTACGAGCAGTACTTC. The chain uses TRBV28 and TRBJ2-7; 8 bases line up with TRBD2. J was trimmed by 3 bases and V by 11 bases; bases with no gene match: 12. Germline-derived CDR1 and CDR2 are MDHEN and SYDVKM. The CDR3 contains 14 residues.

The chain links TRBV6-1 to TRBJ1-5, with D maybe TRBD1 (6 bases). Germline assignment: CDR1 MNHNS and CDR2 SASEGT. The length of the CDR3 is 14 residues. The germline V and J ends were trimmed by 6 bases and 4 bases, with 13 bases remaining between them. The CDR3 DNA follows: TGTGCCAGCAGGGAGACAGGTGGTAATCAGCCCCAGCATTTT. Encoded protein: CASRETGGNQPQHF.

This clone has just a few counts. The chain couples TRBV4-2 to TRBJ2-5, with 10 positions matching TRBD2. Matching the DNA end better, TRBJ2-7 makes the J call doubtful. The CDR3 is 15 residues long. Germline assignment: CDR1 LGHNA and CDR2 YNFKEQ. CDR3 sequence: CASSQGASGSYEQYF. CDR3 nucleotides: TGTGCCAGCAGCCAAGGGGCTAGCGGGAGCTACGAGCAGTACTTC.

J is TRBJ2-5 and V is TRBV30; 9 bases are a match to TRBD2. CDR3 size: 13 residues. The germline V gene encodes CDR1 GTSNPN and CDR2 SVGIG (reference sequence). J gave up 4 bases and V 4 bases, and 4 bases lay outside the gene matches. Here the CDR3 DNA reads TGTGCCTGGATGGCGGGAGGGCCAGAGACCCAGTACTTC. Its translation: CAWMAGGPETQYF.

The chain links TRBV6-5 to TRBJ2-7; 8 bases map to TRBD1. The CDR3 sequence is 15 residues long. J lost 5 bases, V lost 2 bases, and 8 bases had no gene match. Germline CDR1 is MNHEY and CDR2 is SVGAGI. The CDR3 region is CASSYATGGVDEQYF. The CDR3 coding sequence is TGTGCCAGCAGTTACGCAACAGGGGGTGTGGACGAGCAGTACTTC.

The chain links TRBV4-2 to TRBJ2-5, with a tentative D call TRBD2 (6 bases). Trimming left V 7 bases short and J 2 bases short, with 20 bases between. The CDR3 has 16 amino acids. Germline loops: CDR1 LGHNA, CDR2 YNFKEQ. The CDR3 coding sequence is TGTGCCAGCAACCCGGGGGTAATGAACACTCAAGAGACCCAGTACTTC. Protein product: CASNPGVMNTQETQYF.

The chain links TRBV28 to TRBJ1-1; D is uncertain. The V end lost 2 bases, the J end lost 7 bases, and 14 bases lay between the germline ends. CDR1 and CDR2 from the germline V gene are MDHEN and SYDVKM. This CDR3 contains 14 residues. The CDR3 region is CASSLIPQQNEAFF. The CDR3 DNA follows: TGTGCCAGCAGTTTAATCCCACAACAGAATGAAGCTTTCTTT.

The V call is TRBV4-1, the J call TRBJ2-3, with D perhaps TRBD1 (5 bases). Trimming removed 3 bases from V and 1 base from J, with 20 bases in between. Germline V gene data show CDR1 as MGHRA and CDR2 as YSYEKL. The CDR3 has 18 residues. CDR3 coding DNA: TGCGCCAGCAGCCATCACTGGGGCCGGAGACAGCGCACAGATACGCAGTATTTT. Translation: CASSHHWGRRQRTDTQYF.

V is TRBV11-3 and J is TRBJ2-3; the D gene is possibly TRBD2 (5 bases). V was clipped by 4 bases and J by 4 bases, with 9 bases between them. Germline values: CDR1 SGHNT, CDR2 YENEEA. The CDR3 has 13 amino acids. The CDR3 DNA reads TGTGCCAGCAGCTCTACTAGAGCAGATACGCAGTATTTT. Its protein product is CASSSTRADTQYF.

V and J are TRBV30 and TRBJ2-3; D unclear. From germline, CDR1 is GTSNPN and CDR2 SVGIG (reference sequence). Trimming shortened V by 5 bases and J by 0 bases, and 12 bases separated the two germline ends. The CDR3 is 14 amino acids. CDR3 in amino acids: CAWEAVTSTDTQYF. CDR3 nucleotides: TGTGCCTGGGAGGCTGTGACTAGCACAGATACGCAGTATTTT.